This T cell receptor beta chain was sequenced in a study of T cell responses to AZD1222 COVID-19 vaccine. Study-level results: There were mostly white British donors and more females than males, and clonal diversity was possibly underestimated. Baseline antibody screening turned up just six or seven seropositive AZD1222 recipients.

This clone was seen a single time. As yet, its antigen is unknown. The CDR3 spans 13 residues. Germline CDR1 reads SQVTM; CDR2 reads ANQGSEA. Trimming took 6 bases from V and 2 from J; bases not matched to a gene: 2. Libraries were prepared by immunoSEQ multiplex PCR; TCRdb keeps only in-frame clonotypes and omits some of them. The sample records more than 50,000 clones, about four fifths being singletons. This rearrangement joins TRBV29-1 to TRBJ2-5; 11 nucleotides match TRBD2. The TCR originated in an adult in good health. This specimen consisted of peripheral blood, obtained on day 0 of MenACWY control vaccination. DNA for the CDR3: TGCAGCGTACTAGCGGGGGAACAAGAGACCCAGTACTTC. Translation gives CSVLAGEQETQYF.